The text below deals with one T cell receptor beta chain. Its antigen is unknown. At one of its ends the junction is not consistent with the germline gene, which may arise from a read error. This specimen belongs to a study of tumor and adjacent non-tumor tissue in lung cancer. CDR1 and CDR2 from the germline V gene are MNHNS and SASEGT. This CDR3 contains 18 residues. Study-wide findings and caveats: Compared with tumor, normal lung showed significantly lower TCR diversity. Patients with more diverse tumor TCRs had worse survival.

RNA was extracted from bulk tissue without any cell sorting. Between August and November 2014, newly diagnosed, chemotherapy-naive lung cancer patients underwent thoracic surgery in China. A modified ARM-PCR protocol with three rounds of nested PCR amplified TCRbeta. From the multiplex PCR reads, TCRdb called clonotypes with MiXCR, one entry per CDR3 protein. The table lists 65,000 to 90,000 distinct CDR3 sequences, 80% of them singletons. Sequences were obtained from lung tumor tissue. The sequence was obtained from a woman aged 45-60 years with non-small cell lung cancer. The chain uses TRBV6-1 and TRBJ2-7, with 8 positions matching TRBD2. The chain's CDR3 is CASTEALRGGGWGYEHYF. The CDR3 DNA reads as TGTGCCAGCACTGAAGCGTTAAGGGGCGGGGGGTGGGGCTACGAGCATTACTTC.